These 7 T cell receptor beta chains originate from one sample sequenced in a study of metastatic and nonmetastatic thyroid tumors (TCRdb year 2020). No patient had received any treatment before thyroid surgery. The library was obtained by PCR. Sequencing was performed on an Illumina HiSeq 4000. The public reads were reanalyzed by TCRdb: fastp trimming at Q25, MiXCR alignment, in-frame beta chains only. The sample table lists around 35,000 clones, around 15% of them with a count of one. The ten largest clones capture about 4.6% of the sample. The source material was blood. Source of these receptors: a female donor with papillary thyroid cancer or a benign thyroid nodule (not recorded which). Some clones in this sample may be carry-over from other donors' samples.

The rearrangement uses TRBV3-1 and TRBJ1-1; possibly TRBD1 for D (5 bases). V gave up 4 bases and J gave up 0 bases, with 9 bases separating them. From germline, CDR1 is LGHDT and CDR2 YNNKEL (reference sequence). The CDR3 is 14 amino acids. Here the CDR3 DNA reads TGTGCCAGCAGCCCGGGGCAGCTGAACACTGAAGCTTTCTTT. It translates to CASSPGQLNTEAFF.

This clone was counted at least ten times. This chain connects TRBV5-1 to TRBJ2-7; 7 nucleotides align to TRBD2. V shed 0 bases and J 2 bases; nucleotides not matched to a gene: 2. CDR3 length: 14 amino acids. The germline V gene encodes CDR1 SGHRS and CDR2 YFSETQ. The CDR3 loop reads CASSLGTRAYEQYF. The CDR3 DNA follows: TGCGCCAGCAGCTTGGGGACTAGGGCCTACGAGCAGTACTTC.

The table lists this clone with a few counts. A junction boundary mismatches the germline segment, possibly from a read error. This sequence joins TRBV6-4 and TRBJ2-6; D may correspond to TRBD1 or TRBD2 (5 bases each). This CDR3 comprises 14 residues. Germline V gene lookup returns CDR1 MRHNA and CDR2 SNTAGT. The CDR3 DNA reads as TGTGCCAGCAGTGGGGGGTCTGGAGCCAACGTCCTGACTTTC. Translating it yields CASSGGSGANVLTF.

The J gene is TRBJ2-7, the V gene TRBV10-2; either TRBD1 or TRBD2 may fit D (5 bases each). Trimming left V 7 bases short and J 6 bases short, with 16 bases between. The CDR3 length is 13 residues. Germline V lookup: CDR1 WSHSY, CDR2 SAAADI. The CDR3, as DNA: TGCGCCAGCACCGGACATGGGAGTGGCGAGCAGTACTTC. Protein: CASTGHGSGEQYF.

There are many counts of this clone. V is TRBV6-2 or TRBV6-3 and J is TRBJ2-7; 8 nucleotides match TRBD1. The ends lost 4 bases at V and 5 bases at J; junction bases unmatched: 10. The germline V gene encodes CDR1 MNHEY and CDR2 SVGEGT. The CDR3 runs to 15 residues. This CDR3 is CASSSDRETTNEQYF. The CDR3 DNA is TGTGCCAGCAGTTCGGACAGGGAAACGACTAACGAGCAGTACTTC.

This clone is medium-sized by share. The chain links TRBV12-3 or TRBV12-4 to TRBJ2-7; D might be TRBD1 (5 bases). The V and J ends lost 6 bases and 2 bases respectively, with 11 bases between them. The CDR3 has 13 residues. As DNA, the CDR3 is TGTGCCAGCAGCAGGGCCAGCACCTACGAGCAGTACTTC. Translating it yields CASSRASTYEQYF.

This clone was observed many times. This chain joins TRBV30 and TRBJ2-2, with TRBD2 identical over 7 bases. V lost 4 bases, J lost 6 bases, and 5 bases stayed unmatched. The CDR3 consists of 13 residues. Per the germline V gene, CDR1 is GTSNPN and CDR2 is SVGIG (reference sequence). CDR3 sequence (DNA): TGTGCCTGGAATTGGGGGGGGTCCGGGGAGCTGTTTTTT. Translating it yields CAWNWGGSGELFF.